Following are 7 T cell receptor beta chains from one sample sequenced in a study of Graves' ophthalmopathy and Graves' hyperthyroidism. Amplification of TCR beta CDR3 regions used RNA transcripts. The first round was an RT-PCR with HTBI primers, and the second round was a multiplex PCR. MiXCR, applied by TCRdb to the multiplex PCR reads, yields one record per CDR3 protein. The sample lists 650,000 to 800,000 distinct CDR3 sequences, under 50% occurring once. Sequences were obtained from peripheral blood. Receptor source: an adult man with Graves' ophthalmopathy.

This chain joins TRBV29-1 and TRBJ1-2, with 7 bases matching TRBD1. CDR1 and CDR2 (germline): SQVTM, ANQGSEA. V lost 8 bases, J lost 3 bases, and 3 bases stayed unmatched. The CDR3 covers 11 residues. The CDR3 reads CSHDRDYGYTF. In DNA, the CDR3 is TGCAGCCACGACAGGGACTATGGCTACACCTTC. Complete variable domain (other parts from reference TRBV29-1 and TRBJ1-2): SAVISQKPSRDICQRGTSLTIQCQVDSQVTMMFWYRQQPGQSLTLIATANQGSEATYESGFVIDKFPISRPNLTFSTLTVSNMSPEDSSIYLCSHDRDYGYTFGSGTRLTVV.

The gene calls are TRBV4-1 and TRBJ2-7, with a tentative D call TRBD1 (5 bases). The CDR3 sequence is 16 residues long. Trimming took off 2 bases at V and 3 bases at J, with 17 bases between the two ends. CDR1 MGHRA and CDR2 YSYEKL come from the germline V gene. The CDR3 here is CASSQTQAPYIYEQYF. The CDR3 nucleotides are TGCGCCAGCAGCCAAACACAGGCCCCCTATATCTACGAGCAGTACTTC.

To note about this clonotype: It may be a read error: a sequence one base away is much more abundant. The genes are TRBV6-5 and TRBJ1-6, with D unresolved. Trimming shortened V by 4 bases and J by 4 bases, and 8 bases separated the two germline ends. Germline V gene sequence: CDR1 MNHEY, CDR2 SVGAGI. The CDR3 covers 14 residues. The CDR3, as DNA: TGTGCCAGCAGTTGCGTGGAGTATAATTCACCCCTCCACTTT. Its protein is CASSCVEYNSPLHF.

The V and J genes are TRBV25-1 and TRBJ2-7; tentative D call: TRBD2 (6 bases). Trimming shortened V by 1 base and J by 2 bases, and 15 bases separated the two germline ends. Germline assignment: CDR1 MGHDK and CDR2 SYGVNS. The length of the CDR3 is 16 residues. In DNA form, the CDR3 reads TGTGCCAGCAGTGAATTTACCGGGGGAAAGCCCTACGAGCAGTACTTC. Its translation is CASSEFTGGKPYEQYF.

V usage is TRBV12-5 and J usage is TRBJ1-1; 9 nucleotides align to TRBD1. Germline V gene lookup returns CDR1 LGHNT and CDR2 FRNRAP. The V and J ends lost 2 bases and 5 bases, in that order; junction bases with no gene match: 6. The CDR3 extends over 15 amino acids. CDR3 in amino acids: CASGLFPQGATEAFF. The DNA of the CDR3 is TGTGCTAGTGGTTTGTTTCCACAGGGGGCAACTGAAGCTTTCTTT.

This clonotype was seen more than once but under ten times. The rearrangement links TRBV6-5 to TRBJ2-7, with D unclear. Germline CDR1 is MNHEY and CDR2 is SVGAGI. V was clipped by 0 bases and J by 3 bases, with 9 bases between them. The CDR3 is 14 amino acids. The CDR3 DNA reads TGTGCCAGCAGTTACTCCTATGGGTACTACGAGCAGTACTTC. Translating gives CASSYSYGYYEQYF.

CDR3 sequence (DNA): TGTGCCAGCAGCTTAGAGCCTAATTACGAGCAGTACTTC. Its translation: CASSLEPNYEQYF. This chain links TRBV7-2 with TRBJ2-7; D remains ambiguous. V dropped 1 base and J dropped 4 bases, with 8 bases sitting between them. CDR1 and CDR2 from the germline V gene are SGHTA and FQGNSA. There are 13 residues in the CDR3.